This T cell receptor (beta chain) was profiled in a study of post-analysis software for immune sequencing data. Included in the TCR beta cDNA libraries were unique molecular identifiers. TCRdb reanalysed the PCR reads using MiXCR and keeps one entry per CDR3 protein. The sample records about 820,000 distinct CDR3 sequences, 53% being singletons. Sequencing used blood. The receptor was isolated from a girl aged 5-17 years with multiple sclerosis.

The CDR3 loop reads CASSQKGGLAGLSSYNEQFF. DNA for the CDR3: TGTGCCAGCAGCCAAAAAGGAGGGCTAGCAGGGTTGAGCTCCTACAATGAGCAGTTCTTC. The chain couples TRBV3-1 to TRBJ2-1; D possibly corresponds to TRBD2 (6 bases). Trimming took 2 bases from V and 0 from J, leaving 23 bases between them. CDR1 and CDR2 (germline): LGHDT, YNNKEL (reference sequence). The CDR3 contains 20 residues.